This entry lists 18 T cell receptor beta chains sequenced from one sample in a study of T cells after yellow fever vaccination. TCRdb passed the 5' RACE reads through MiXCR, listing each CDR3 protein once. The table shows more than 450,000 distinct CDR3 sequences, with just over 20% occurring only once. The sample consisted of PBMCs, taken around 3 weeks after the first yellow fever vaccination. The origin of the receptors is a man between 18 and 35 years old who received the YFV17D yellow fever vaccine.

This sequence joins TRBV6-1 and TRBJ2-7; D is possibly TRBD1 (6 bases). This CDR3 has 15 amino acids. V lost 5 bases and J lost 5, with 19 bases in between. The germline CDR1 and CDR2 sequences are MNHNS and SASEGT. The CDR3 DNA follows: TGTGCCAGCAGTCAAACCACGGACAGCGGAAACGAGCAGTACGTC. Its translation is CASSQTTDSGNEQYV.

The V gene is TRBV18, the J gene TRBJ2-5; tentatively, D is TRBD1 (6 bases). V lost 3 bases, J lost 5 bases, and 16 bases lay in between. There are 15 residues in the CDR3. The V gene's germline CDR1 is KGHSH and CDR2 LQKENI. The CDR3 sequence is CASSPRTAQGETQYF. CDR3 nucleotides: TGTGCCAGCTCACCCCGGACAGCCCAGGGGGAGACCCAGTACTTC.

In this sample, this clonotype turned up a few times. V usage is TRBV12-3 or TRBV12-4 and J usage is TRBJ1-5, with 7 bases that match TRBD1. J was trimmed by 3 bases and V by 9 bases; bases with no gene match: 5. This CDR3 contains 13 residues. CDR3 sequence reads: CASGGTDNQPQHF. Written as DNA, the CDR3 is TGTGCCAGTGGCGGGACAGACAATCAGCCCCAGCATTTT.

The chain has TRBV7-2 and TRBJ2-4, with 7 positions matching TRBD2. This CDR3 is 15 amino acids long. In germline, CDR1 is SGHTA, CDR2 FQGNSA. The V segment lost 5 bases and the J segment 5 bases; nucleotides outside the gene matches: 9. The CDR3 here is CASSLASGTQNIQYF. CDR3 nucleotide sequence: TGTGCCAGCAGCCTCGCTAGCGGAACGCAAAACATTCAGTACTTC.

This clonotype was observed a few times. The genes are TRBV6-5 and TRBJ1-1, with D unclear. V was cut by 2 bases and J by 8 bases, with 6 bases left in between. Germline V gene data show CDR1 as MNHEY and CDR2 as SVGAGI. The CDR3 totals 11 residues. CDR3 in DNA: TGTGCCAGCAGTTACGGGATGGAAGCTTTCTTT. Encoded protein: CASSYGMEAFF.

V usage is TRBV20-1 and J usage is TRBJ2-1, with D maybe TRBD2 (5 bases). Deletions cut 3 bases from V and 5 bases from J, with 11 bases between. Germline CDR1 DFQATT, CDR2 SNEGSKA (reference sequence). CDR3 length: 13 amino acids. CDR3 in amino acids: CSARARTHNEQFF. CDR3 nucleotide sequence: TGCAGTGCTAGGGCCCGGACTCACAATGAGCAGTTCTTC.

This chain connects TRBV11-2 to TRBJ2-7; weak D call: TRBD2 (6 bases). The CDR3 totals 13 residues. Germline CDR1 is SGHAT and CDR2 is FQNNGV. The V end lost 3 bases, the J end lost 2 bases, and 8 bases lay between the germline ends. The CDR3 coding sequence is TGTGCCAGCAGCTTCGGCGGGGCCTACGAGCAGTACGTC. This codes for CASSFGGAYEQYV.

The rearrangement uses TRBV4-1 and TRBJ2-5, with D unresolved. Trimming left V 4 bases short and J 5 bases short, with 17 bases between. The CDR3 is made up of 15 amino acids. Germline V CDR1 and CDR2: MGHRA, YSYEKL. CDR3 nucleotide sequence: TGCGCCAGCAGCCCTACCGAGTTAGGTTTTGAGACCCAGTACTTC. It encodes CASSPTELGFETQYF.

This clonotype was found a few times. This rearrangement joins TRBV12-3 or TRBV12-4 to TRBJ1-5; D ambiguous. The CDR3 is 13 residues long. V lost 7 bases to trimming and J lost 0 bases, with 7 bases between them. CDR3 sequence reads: CASTPNSNQPQHF. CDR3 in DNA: TGTGCCAGCACCCCAAATAGCAATCAGCCCCAGCATTTT.

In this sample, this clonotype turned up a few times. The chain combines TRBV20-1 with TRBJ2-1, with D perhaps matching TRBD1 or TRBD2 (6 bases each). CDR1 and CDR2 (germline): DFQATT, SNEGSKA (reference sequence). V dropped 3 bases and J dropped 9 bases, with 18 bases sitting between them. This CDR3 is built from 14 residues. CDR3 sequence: CSASRGLGGTEQFF. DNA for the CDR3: TGCAGTGCTAGTCGGGGCCTAGGGGGGACTGAGCAGTTCTTC.

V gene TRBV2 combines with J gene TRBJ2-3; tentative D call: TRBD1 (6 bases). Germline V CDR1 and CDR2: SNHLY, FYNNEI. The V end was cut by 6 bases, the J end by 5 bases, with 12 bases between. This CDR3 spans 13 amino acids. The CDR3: CASRQGREDTQYF. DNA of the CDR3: TGTGCCAGCAGACAGGGCCGTGAAGATACGCAGTATTTT.

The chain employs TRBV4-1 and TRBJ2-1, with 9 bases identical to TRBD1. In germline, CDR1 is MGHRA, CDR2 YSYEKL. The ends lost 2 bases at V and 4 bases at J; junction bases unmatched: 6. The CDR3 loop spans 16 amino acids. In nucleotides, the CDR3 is TGCGCCAGCAGCCAAAGGGCACAGGGGGCATACAATGAGCAGTTCTTC. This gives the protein CASSQRAQGAYNEQFF.

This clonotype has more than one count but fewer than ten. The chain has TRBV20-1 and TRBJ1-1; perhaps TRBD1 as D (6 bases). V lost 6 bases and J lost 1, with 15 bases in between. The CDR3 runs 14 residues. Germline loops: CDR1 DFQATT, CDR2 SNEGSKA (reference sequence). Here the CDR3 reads CSARSGAQNTEAFF. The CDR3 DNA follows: TGCAGTGCCAGATCAGGGGCACAGAACACTGAAGCTTTCTTT.

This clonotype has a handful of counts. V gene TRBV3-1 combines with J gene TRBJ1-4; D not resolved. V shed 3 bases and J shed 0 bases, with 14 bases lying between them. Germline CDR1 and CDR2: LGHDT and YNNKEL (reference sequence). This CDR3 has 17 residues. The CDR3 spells CASSHTGRGTTNEKLFF. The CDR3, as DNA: TGTGCCAGCAGCCATACGGGTAGAGGAACAACTAATGAAAAACTGTTTTTT.

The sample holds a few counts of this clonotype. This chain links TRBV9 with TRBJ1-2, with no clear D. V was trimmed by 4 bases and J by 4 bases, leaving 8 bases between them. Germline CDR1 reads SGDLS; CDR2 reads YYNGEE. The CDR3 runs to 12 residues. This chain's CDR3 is CASSPGVYGYTF. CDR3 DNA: TGTGCCAGCAGCCCTGGGGTCTATGGCTACACCTTC.

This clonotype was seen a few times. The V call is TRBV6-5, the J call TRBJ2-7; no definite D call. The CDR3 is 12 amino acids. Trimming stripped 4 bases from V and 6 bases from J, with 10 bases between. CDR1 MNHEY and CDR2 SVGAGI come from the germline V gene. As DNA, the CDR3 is TGTGCCAGCAGTTCGATCGTGGGCGAGCAGTACTTC. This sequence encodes CASSSIVGEQYF.

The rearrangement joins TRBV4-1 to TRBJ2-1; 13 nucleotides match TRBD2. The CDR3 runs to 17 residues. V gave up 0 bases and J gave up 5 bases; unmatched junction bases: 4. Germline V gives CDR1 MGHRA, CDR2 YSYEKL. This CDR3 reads CASSQEWGLAGNNEQFF. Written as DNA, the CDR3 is TGCGCCAGCAGCCAAGAATGGGGACTAGCGGGGAACAATGAGCAGTTCTTC.

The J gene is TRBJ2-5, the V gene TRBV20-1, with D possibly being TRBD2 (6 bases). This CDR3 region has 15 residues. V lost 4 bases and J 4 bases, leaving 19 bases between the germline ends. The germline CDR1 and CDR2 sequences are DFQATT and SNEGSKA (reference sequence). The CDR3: CSATSVGRGPETQYF. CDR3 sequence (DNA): TGCAGTGCTACCAGCGTAGGGCGGGGCCCAGAGACCCAGTACTTC.